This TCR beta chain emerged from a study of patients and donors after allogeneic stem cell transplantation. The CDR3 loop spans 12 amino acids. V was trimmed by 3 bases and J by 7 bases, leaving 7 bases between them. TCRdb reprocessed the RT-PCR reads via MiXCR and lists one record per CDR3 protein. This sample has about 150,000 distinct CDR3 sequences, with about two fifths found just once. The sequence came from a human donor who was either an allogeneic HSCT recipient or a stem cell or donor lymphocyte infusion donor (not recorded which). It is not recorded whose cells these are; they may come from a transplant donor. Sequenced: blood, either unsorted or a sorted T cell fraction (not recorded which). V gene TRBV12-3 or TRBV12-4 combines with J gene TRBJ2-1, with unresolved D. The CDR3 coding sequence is TGTGCCAGCAGTTTGGCGAGGAATGAGCAGTTCTTC. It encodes CASSLARNEQFF.